This T cell receptor beta chain is from a study of shared clonotypes between healthy human individuals. Data came from immunoSEQ multiplex PCR; TCRdb stores just in-frame clones and leaves some out. Of approximately 2.5 million clones in the sample, about 92% were seen once. The sequenced sample consisted of naive CD4+ T cells sorted from blood. Subset: CD45RA+ positively selected. The TCR sequence derives from a man aged 18 to 30 in good health.

This CDR3 reads CASSPGEASGNTIYF. CDR3 sequence (DNA): TGTGCCAGCTCACCTGGTGAGGCCTCTGGAAACACCATATATTTT. J is TRBJ1-3 and V is TRBV18; no clear D gene. The CDR3 has 15 amino acids. V lost 3 bases and J lost 0, with 9 bases in between. The V gene's germline CDR1 is KGHSH and CDR2 LQKENI. Full variable domain (missing parts from reference TRBV18 and TRBJ1-3): NAGVMQNPRHLVRRRGQEARLRCSPMKGHSHVYWYRQLPEEGLKFMVYLQKENIIDESGMPKERFSAEFPKEGPSILRIQQVVRGDSAAYFCASSPGEASGNTIYFGEGSWLTVV.